A single sample gave rise to the 10 T cell receptor beta chains below, sequenced in a study of molecular identifiers for immune sequencing clone quantification. Each CDR3 protein gets one entry after TCRdb re-called the PCR reads with MiXCR. There are more than 450,000 distinct CDR3 sequences in the sample; about 20% occur only once, and 0.65% to 0.95% lies in the top ten. The sample taken for sequencing was naive CD8+ T cells from blood, with Jurkat cell RNA spiked in. The subset denotes: FACS-sorted CD8+CD4-CCR7+CD45RA+ naive T cells. Source of these receptors: a human donor in good health. Some libraries in this study had Jurkat cell RNA spiked in.

Comment on this clonotype: A much larger clone lies one base from this, so it may be a read error. This chain uses TRBV5-1 with TRBJ1-1; 7 positions match TRBD1. Per the germline V gene, CDR1 is SGHRS and CDR2 is YFSETQ. This CDR3 has 15 amino acids. Germline trimming cut 2 bases from V and 4 bases from J; bases unmatched to any gene: 8. The CDR3 DNA sequence: TGCGCCAGCAGCTTTACAGGGGCCCTGAGCACTGAAGCTTTCTTT. This translates into CASSFTGALSTEAFF. Full variable domain (rest looked up from reference TRBV5-1 and TRBJ1-1): KAGVTQTPRYLIKTRGQQVTLSCSPISGHRSVSWYQQTPGQGLQFLFEYFSETQRNKGNFPGRFSGRQFSNSRSEMNVSTLELGDSALYLCASSFTGALSTEAFFGQGTRLTVV.

Points on this clonotype: This CDR3 is missing its conserved last phenylalanine or tryptophan, likely due to a read error. The chain combines TRBV12-3 or TRBV12-4 with TRBJ1-5; possibly TRBD1 for D (6 bases). The ends were cut back, 4 bases at V and 0 bases at J, with 10 bases in the middle. The CDR3 sequence is 15 residues long. In nucleotides, the CDR3 is TGTGCCAGCAGTTCCGGGACATCTAGCAATCAGCCCCAGCATCTT. This gives the protein CASSSGTSSNQPQHL.

Comment on this clonotype: This clone may be a read error of a much larger clone one base away. The rearrangement joins TRBV4-2 to TRBJ2-7; D may be TRBD2 (5 bases). Germline CDR1 LGHNA, CDR2 YNFKEQ. The CDR3 length is 13 residues. The CDR3 sequence is CAGRNGNSYEQYF. DNA for the CDR3: TGTGCCGGCAGAAACGGGAACTCCTACGAGCAGTACTTC.

The chain joins TRBV5-1 to TRBJ2-7; 9 bases are shared with TRBD1. Germline V gene lookup returns CDR1 SGHRS and CDR2 YFSETQ. Trimming took 2 bases from V and 5 from J; bases not matched to a gene: 8. This CDR3 has 15 amino acids. The CDR3 DNA reads TGCGCCAGCAGCTTTGGGACAGGGTCGTTCAACGAGCAGTACTTC. It codes for CASSFGTGSFNEQYF. The variable domain in full, with the rest retrieved from reference TRBV5-1 and TRBJ2-7, is KAGVTQTPRYLIKTRGQQVTLSCSPISGHRSVSWYQQTPGQGLQFLFEYFSETQRNKGNFPGRFSGRQFSNSRSEMNVSTLELGDSALYLCASSFGTGSFNEQYFGPGTRLTVT.

This clonotype was picked up a small number of times. The chain is built from TRBV27 and TRBJ2-7; D is uncertain. Trimming pared 5 bases from V and 5 bases from J, leaving 16 bases between. CDR1 is MNHEY and CDR2 is SMNVEV in the germline V gene (reference sequence). This CDR3 has 14 residues. CDR3 loop: CASSPALDVHEQYF. The CDR3, as DNA: TGTGCCAGCAGTCCAGCCCTGGATGTACACGAGCAGTACTTC.

The chain combines TRBV4-3 with TRBJ2-3, with D possibly being TRBD2 (5 bases). Per the germline V gene, CDR1 is LGHNA and CDR2 is YSLEER. The V end lost 0 bases, the J end lost 6 bases, and 13 bases lay between the germline ends. This CDR3 spans 15 amino acids. The CDR3 loop reads CASSQDSRGADTQYF. The CDR3 coding sequence is TGCGCCAGCAGCCAAGACAGCCGGGGAGCGGATACGCAGTATTTT.

In DNA, the CDR3 is TGTGCCAGCAGCCAAGATGGTTGGGCAGCAGCTAACGAGCAGTACTTC. Translated: CASSQDGWAAANEQYF. The chain combines TRBV14 with TRBJ2-7; D remains unclear. Germline loops: CDR1 SGHDN, CDR2 FVKESK. This CDR3 has 16 amino acids. Trimming stripped 0 bases from V and 5 bases from J, with 17 bases between.

This chain connects TRBV20-1 to TRBJ1-2; D may be TRBD1 (6 bases). Germline values: CDR1 DFQATT, CDR2 SNEGSKA (reference sequence). V lost 4 bases and J 7 bases, leaving 10 bases between the germline ends. The CDR3 has 11 amino acids. CDR3 protein: CSAKDSGGYTF. CDR3 sequence (DNA): TGCAGTGCTAAGGACAGCGGTGGCTACACCTTC.

Regarding this clonotype: Since a much larger clone is just one base distant, this may be a read error. The chain carries TRBV4-3 and TRBJ1-6, with D possibly being TRBD1 (6 bases). This CDR3 region has 19 residues. CDR1 and CDR2 (germline): LGHNA, YSLEER. The CDR3 here is CASGQDLRRGSSYNSPLHF. The DNA of the CDR3 is TGCGCCAGCGGCCAAGATCTTCGCAGGGGAAGCTCCTATAATTCACCCCTCCACTTT.

This clonotype has more than one count but fewer than ten. The V and J genes are TRBV12-3 or TRBV12-4 and TRBJ1-2; the match to TRBD1 covers 7 bases. The CDR3 runs 15 residues. V gave up 4 bases and J gave up 0 bases; unmatched junction bases: 5. The CDR3 DNA reads TGTGCCAGCAGTTCCCGGGACAGACCTAACTATGGCTACACCTTC. It encodes CASSSRDRPNYGYTF.